This paragraph covers one TCR beta chain sequence. For TCR beta, libraries came from iRepertoire HTBI primers and Arm-PCR of CDR3 regions. TCRdb re-derived calls from the multiplex PCR reads in MiXCR, one entry per CDR3 protein. The sample records about 470,000 distinct CDR3 sequences, approximately 21% being singletons. The sample comes from a study of regulatory T cells in long-lasting Graves disease. This sample's time point: persistent/refractory GD, antithyroid drugs over 5 years with positive TRAb. The TCR library was made from RNA extracted from PBMCs. Clinicians diagnosed Graves' disease using American Thyroid Association guidelines. The V gene lost 0 bases and the J gene lost 5 bases, with 11 bases spanning the gap. CDR1 is SGDLS, CDR2 YYNGEE, per germline. The CDR3 has 14 residues.

The source was peripheral blood mononuclear cells (PBMCs), collected when the disease was refractory, from a patient treated with antithyroid drugs. The clonotype originates from a female donor with Graves disease. The chain joins TRBV9 to TRBJ2-5; tentative D call: TRBD2 (6 bases). CDR3 loop: CASSVEAGYETQYF. The CDR3 DNA reads TGTGCCAGCAGCGTAGAGGCGGGGTACGAGACCCAGTACTTC.